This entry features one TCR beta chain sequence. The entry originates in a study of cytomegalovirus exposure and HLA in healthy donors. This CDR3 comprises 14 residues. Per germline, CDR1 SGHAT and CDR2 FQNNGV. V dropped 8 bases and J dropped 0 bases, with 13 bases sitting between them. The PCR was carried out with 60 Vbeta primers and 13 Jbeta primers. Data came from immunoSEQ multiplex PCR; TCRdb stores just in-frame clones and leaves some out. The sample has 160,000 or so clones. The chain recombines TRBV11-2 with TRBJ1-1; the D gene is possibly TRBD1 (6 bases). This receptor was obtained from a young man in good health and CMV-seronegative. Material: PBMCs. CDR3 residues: CASGLQGVNTEAFF. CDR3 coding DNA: TGTGCCAGCGGCCTACAGGGTGTGAACACTGAAGCTTTCTTT.